This is a list of T cell receptor beta chains from one sample in a study of naive and memory T cell subsets. TCRdb re-analysed the UMI-ligation and nested PCR reads in MiXCR, keeping a single row per CDR3 protein. The sample contains tens of thousands of distinct CDR3 sequences, about 10% of which appear only once. Sequenced sample: naive CD4+ T cells from blood. Every receptor here comes from a human donor in good health. CDR3s include the opening cysteine and the closing phenylalanine or tryptophan. The order of the fields is CDR3 length, clone size, J gene, V gene, D gene, CDR3 protein, CDR3 DNA. The D gene is left open where the match is weak. A clone size is listed for some rows: how often the clone was seen (once, few, many), or a class if it is expanded.

13 | few | TRBJ2-7 | TRBV30 | NA | CAWNSRGAGEQYF | TGTGCCTGGAATTCCCGGGGCGCGGGGGAGCAGTACTTC
14 | few | TRBJ1-1 | TRBV12-3/TRBV12-4 | TRBD1 | CASIPGQGLTEAFF | TGTGCCAGCATCCCGGGACAGGGCCTCACTGAAGCTTTCTTT
13 | NA | TRBJ1-1 | TRBV24-1 | NA | CATSDLPDGEAFF | TGTGCCACCAGTGATTTGCCGGACGGTGAAGCTTTCTTT
16 | NA | TRBJ1-5 | TRBV28 | TRBD1 | CASSAGTGRRDQPQHF | TGTGCCAGCAGTGCCGGGACAGGGAGGAGGGATCAGCCCCAGCATTTT
15 | NA | TRBJ2-7 | TRBV6-5 | NA | CASSYSGPGMYEQYF | TGTGCCAGCAGTTACAGCGGGCCCGGGATGTACGAGCAGTACTTC
14 | NA | TRBJ2-1 | TRBV29-1 | NA | CSVKEASSYNEQFF | TGCAGCGTTAAGGAGGCGAGCTCCTACAATGAGCAGTTCTTC
16 | few | TRBJ2-1 | TRBV11-1 | TRBD2 | CASSLTRREGLNEQFF | TGTGCCAGCAGCTTGACGAGGCGGGAGGGCCTCAATGAGCAGTTCTTC
15 | many | TRBJ2-5 | TRBV20-1 | NA | CSARDQTRRQETQYF | TGCAGTGCTAGAGACCAGACTCGAAGGCAAGAGACCCAGTACTTC
14 | NA | TRBJ2-5 | TRBV14 | NA | CASSRLRAWQTQYF | TGTGCCAGCAGCCGTTTACGGGCATGGCAGACCCAGTACTTC
13 | few | TRBJ2-7 | TRBV2 | TRBD2 | CASSLHPGGEQYF | TGTGCCAGCAGTCTACACCCGGGAGGCGAGCAGTACTTC
12 | NA | TRBJ2-2 | TRBV12-3/TRBV12-4 | NA | CASTLGRGELFF | TGTGCCAGCACCCTAGGCCGCGGGGAGCTGTTTTTT